The T cell receptor (beta chain) under discussion was sequenced for a study of T cells in localized non-small cell lung cancer. Study-wide findings and caveats: Tumor samples were not multi-region, leaving intratumor heterogeneity unexcluded. Detection in adjacent lung was observed for a median roughly 57 of the top 100 tumor clones.

The data were produced by immunoSEQ multiplex PCR, yet TCRdb's version contains in-frame clones alone and is incomplete. Altogether approximately 2,800 clones are present, about 35% being singletons, with the ten largest covering about 14%. CDR3 size: 13 residues. V trimming: 3 bases; J trimming: 3 bases; junction bases outside the gene matches: 2. CDR1 KGHSH and CDR2 LQKENI come from the germline V gene. As concerns this clone: Its antigen is as yet unknown.

The rearrangement joins TRBV18 to TRBJ2-7; 7 bases are a match to TRBD2. The source is a man aged 40-75 years with stage II lung adenocarcinoma. The sequencing here drew on lung tumor tissue, taken before any cancer treatment. DNA for the CDR3: TGTGCCAGCTCACCCGGGGAGGGCTACGAGCAGTACTTC. Encoded protein: CASSPGEGYEQYF.